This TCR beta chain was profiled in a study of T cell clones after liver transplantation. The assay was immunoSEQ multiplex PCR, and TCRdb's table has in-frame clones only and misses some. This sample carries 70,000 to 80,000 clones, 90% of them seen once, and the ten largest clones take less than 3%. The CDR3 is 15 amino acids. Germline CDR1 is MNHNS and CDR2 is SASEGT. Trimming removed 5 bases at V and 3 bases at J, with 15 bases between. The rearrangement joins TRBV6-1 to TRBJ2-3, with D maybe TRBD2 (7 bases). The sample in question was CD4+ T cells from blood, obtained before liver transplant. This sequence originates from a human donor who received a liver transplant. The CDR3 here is CASSPPRGGTDTQYF. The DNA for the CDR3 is TGTGCCAGCAGTCCCCCGAGGGGGGGGACAGATACGCAGTATTTT.